This TCR beta chain is drawn from a study of identical twins. Addition of a universal primer site occurred through template switching, and cDNA carried unique molecular identifiers. TCRdb re-analysed the 5' RACE reads in MiXCR, keeping a single row per CDR3 protein. The sample shows about 240,000 distinct CDR3 sequences, over 9.5% of them seen only once. V dropped 6 bases and J dropped 0 bases, with 15 bases sitting between them. The CDR3 sequence is 16 residues long. This clonotype has a count of ten or more. This TCR came from a man aged 45-65 years in good health. Sequences were obtained from memory T cells sorted from blood. This chain links TRBV12-3 or TRBV12-4 with TRBJ1-5; tentative D call: TRBD1 (5 bases). The CDR3 is CASRRGGGYSNQPQHF. CDR3 bases: TGTGCCAGCAGACGCGGGGGGGGGTATAGCAATCAGCCCCAGCATTTT.